The clone carrying this T cell receptor beta chain was picked up a small number of times. What it binds is not known. At one boundary the junction diverges from the germline segment, which might be a read error. This sample stems from a study of T-cell memory formation after mild COVID-19. Study-wide findings and caveats: Contracting CD8+ clones were enriched in EMRA, CD4+ mainly in CM and EM. The finding that pre-infection memory included some responding clones suggested that cross-reactive memory joined.

Looked up from germline, CDR1 is SGHRS and CDR2 is YFSETQ. This CDR3 region has 14 residues. MiXCR, run by TCRdb on the 5' RACE reads, gives a single entry per CDR3 protein. This table has about 55,000 distinct CDR3 sequences, approximately 9.5% appearing once. The sequence was collected from a man aged 18 to 29 who had mild COVID-19 (a few samples of this study predate the infection). Cell type and time point are not known. Sequences were obtained from PBMCs or a T cell subset sorted from them (not recorded which). This chain uses TRBV5-1 with TRBJ1-6, with D perhaps TRBD1 (6 bases). The CDR3 region is CASSRTGYISPLHF. DNA of the CDR3: TGCGCCAGCAGCCGTACAGGGTATATTTCACCCCTCCACTTT.